These 5 T cell receptor beta chains were sequenced from one sample in a study of long-term antiretroviral therapy in people with HIV. The run of the v3.0 immunoSEQ assay was at survey level. Only in-frame clones appear in the TCRdb table, and some are missing; sequencing was by immunoSEQ multiplex PCR. The sample lists about 20,000 clones, less than 95% seen once, with roughly 10% in the top ten. Sequenced material: unsorted PBMCs, taken 4.4 years before starting antiretroviral therapy. The receptors here all came from a woman aged 30 to 39 with HIV.

Written as DNA, the CDR3 is TGTGCCAGCTCGTTAGGACCCTCCGTTAAAGAGACCCAGTACTTC. Translated, it gives CASSLGPSVKETQYF. The rearrangement joins TRBV18 to TRBJ2-5; D is undetermined. The CDR3 is 15 amino acids. V gave up 6 bases and J gave up 3 bases, with 17 bases separating them. Germline V gene data show CDR1 as KGHSH and CDR2 as LQKENI. Looking up the rest from reference TRBV18 and TRBJ2-5 gives the full variable domain: NAGVMQNPRHLVRRRGQEARLRCSPMKGHSHVYWYRQLPEEGLKFMVYLQKENIIDESGMPKERFSAEFPKEGPSILRIQQVVRGDSAAYFCASSLGPSVKETQYFGPGTRLLVL.

This clone was counted a single time. The J gene is TRBJ1-4, the V gene TRBV25-1; D is possibly TRBD1 (5 bases). V was pared by 6 bases and J by 7 bases, with 15 bases between. CDR1 MGHDK and CDR2 SYGVNS come from the germline V gene. The CDR3 runs to 14 residues. The CDR3 spells CASSPGAGGEKLFF. CDR3 bases: TGTGCCAGCAGCCCCGGAGCTGGGGGTGAAAAACTGTTTTTT.

V usage is TRBV30 and J usage is TRBJ2-5; no reliable D call. This CDR3 has 13 residues. V lost 4 bases, J lost 3 bases, and 12 bases lay in between. Germline V gene data show CDR1 as GTSNPN and CDR2 as SVGIG (reference sequence). The CDR3 is CAWTHLQKETQYF. The CDR3 bases are TGTGCCTGGACTCACCTCCAAAAAGAGACCCAGTACTTC.

The count of this clone is one. V is TRBV5-1 and J is TRBJ2-7, with 8 bases matching TRBD1. The germline V gene has CDR1 SGHRS and CDR2 YFSETQ. There are 14 residues in the CDR3. V shed 3 bases, J shed 3 bases, and the junction held 5 bases outside the gene matches. CDR3 region: CASSWTGSLYEQYF. The CDR3 region has the DNA TGCGCCAGCAGCTGGACAGGGAGCCTCTACGAGCAGTACTTC.

The V call is TRBV11-2, the J call TRBJ1-1; the D is unclear. The V end lost 3 bases, the J end lost 4 bases, and 12 bases lay between the germline ends. The CDR3 loop spans 14 amino acids. Per germline, CDR1 SGHAT and CDR2 FQNNGV. The CDR3 sequence is CASSLGNAGTEAFF. CDR3 bases: TGTGCCAGCAGCTTGGGGAATGCGGGCACTGAAGCTTTCTTT.